Each of the 21 T cell receptor beta chains below was sequenced from the same sample in a study of post-analysis software for immune sequencing data. Findings and caveats of the study: Patients had higher frequencies than controls of about five TRBV segments, including TRBV5-6, TRBV5-1 and TRBV20-1.

Their antigen targets remain unknown. Carried by the TCR beta cDNA libraries were unique molecular identifiers. TCRdb passed the PCR reads through MiXCR, listing each CDR3 protein once. In the table there are about 460,000 distinct CDR3 sequences, roughly 45% of which are singletons. Sequences were obtained from blood. The source is a girl aged 5-17 years with multiple sclerosis.

The V gene is TRBV20-1, the J gene TRBJ2-3; D not resolved. Trimming cost V 6 bases and J 4 bases, with 11 bases left between them. CDR3 size: 12 residues. CDR1 DFQATT and CDR2 SNEGSKA come from the germline V gene (reference sequence). CDR3 region: CSADGRADTQYF. The CDR3, as DNA: TGCAGTGCCGACGGACGGGCAGATACGCAGTATTTT.

The chain's CDR3 is CASILPDGDTEAFF. The CDR3 DNA reads TGTGCCAGCATCCTCCCCGACGGGGACACTGAAGCTTTCTTT. The V call is TRBV2, the J call TRBJ1-1; D gene uncertain. From germline, CDR1 is SNHLY and CDR2 FYNNEI. The CDR3 covers 14 residues. Trimming left V 7 bases short and J 3 bases short, with 15 bases between.

V is TRBV6-1 and J is TRBJ2-3; unclear D gene. CDR3 size: 14 residues. Germline-derived CDR1 and CDR2 are MNHNS and SASEGT. V was cut by 1 base and J by 5 bases, with 10 bases left in between. The CDR3: CASSEGVVEDTQYF. CDR3 sequence (DNA): TGTGCCAGCAGTGAAGGGGTAGTGGAAGATACGCAGTATTTT.

The rearrangement joins TRBV12-3 or TRBV12-4 to TRBJ2-1; tentative D call: TRBD1 (5 bases). The CDR3 covers 13 residues. Trimming removed 5 bases at V and 9 bases at J, with 14 bases between. The CDR3: CASSLIRVGEQFF. CDR3 DNA: TGTGCCAGCAGTCTGATCAGGGTCGGTGAGCAGTTCTTC.

This clonotype was seen a handful of times. This chain uses TRBV3-1 with TRBJ1-1, with D maybe TRBD1 (5 bases). Germline V gives CDR1 LGHDT, CDR2 YNNKEL (reference sequence). The CDR3 consists of 13 residues. V shed 4 bases and J shed 7 bases, with 13 bases lying between them. The CDR3 loop is CASSPGPPFEAFF. The CDR3 coding sequence is TGTGCCAGCAGCCCGGGACCGCCATTTGAAGCTTTCTTT.

The CDR3 loop is CASSLVAGVGNEQYF. Written as DNA, the CDR3 is TGTGCCAGCAGCTTAGTAGCGGGAGTGGGCAATGAGCAGTACTTC. This chain connects TRBV7-9 to TRBJ2-1; 9 bases map to TRBD2. Judging by the DNA end, TRBJ2-7 fits better; the J call may be wrong. From germline, CDR1 is SEHNR and CDR2 FQNEAQ (reference sequence). The CDR3 has 15 residues.

There are a few counts of this clonotype. The V call is TRBV27, the J call TRBJ2-3; D unclear. The V gene's germline CDR1 is MNHEY and CDR2 SMNVEV (reference sequence). The CDR3 spans 13 residues. Trimming took off 6 bases at V and 1 base at J, with 8 bases between the two ends. CDR3 protein: CASRTEGTDTQYF. The CDR3, as DNA: TGTGCCAGCAGAACCGAGGGCACAGATACGCAGTATTTT.

The J gene is TRBJ1-1, the V gene TRBV29-1; D is undetermined. V was pared by 6 bases and J by 7 bases, with 12 bases between. The CDR3 loop spans 11 amino acids. Germline V gene lookup returns CDR1 SQVTM and CDR2 ANQGSEA. The CDR3 region is CSVSGRFEAFF. The CDR3 nucleotides are TGCAGCGTGAGCGGACGGTTTGAAGCTTTCTTT.

The chain is built from TRBV4-1 and TRBJ2-7; 10 bases match TRBD1. Germline CDR1 MGHRA, CDR2 YSYEKL. Losses at the gene ends were 0 bases for V and 2 bases for J; bases not matched to a gene: 1. The CDR3 is 15 amino acids. CDR3: CASSQEGTGAYEQYF. CDR3 DNA sequence: TGCGCCAGCAGCCAAGAAGGGACAGGGGCCTACGAGCAGTACTTC.

This chain connects TRBV6-6 to TRBJ1-5, with 8 bases fitting TRBD1. The CDR3 length is 15 residues. Trimming at V came to 4 bases and at J to 0 bases, leaving 2 bases not matched to a gene. Germline V CDR1 and CDR2: MNHNY, SVGAGI (reference sequence). The CDR3 coding sequence is TGTGCCAGCAGTTTTGGACAGGGTAGCAATCAGCCCCAGCATTTT. Protein sequence: CASSFGQGSNQPQHF.

The chain combines TRBV9 with TRBJ2-3, with 8 bases that match TRBD2. The germline gives CDR1 SGDLS, CDR2 YYNGEE. The V and J ends lost 4 bases and 5 bases, in that order; junction bases with no gene match: 9. The CDR3 is 15 residues long. Here the CDR3 DNA reads TGTGCCAGCAGCCCAACGACTAGCGCGGGAGATACGCAGTATTTT. Residues: CASSPTTSAGDTQYF. Together with reference TRBV9 and TRBJ2-3, the CDR3 gives the full variable domain: DSGVTQTPKHLITATGQRVTLRCSPRSGDLSVYWYQQSLDQGLQFLIQYYNGEERAKGNILERFSAQQFPDLHSELNLSSLELGDSALYFCASSPTTSAGDTQYFGPGTRLTVL.

In this sample, this clonotype turned up a few times. V and J are TRBV20-1 and TRBJ2-5, with a weak D call TRBD2 (6 bases). The CDR3 loop spans 17 amino acids. Germline assignment: CDR1 DFQATT and CDR2 SNEGSKA (reference sequence). Trimming took off 2 bases at V and 2 bases at J, with 21 bases between the two ends. CDR3 DNA sequence: TGCAGTGCTAGAAGTTCTCGGGACGGGAGTCAACAAGAGACCCAGTACTTC. This sequence encodes CSARSSRDGSQQETQYF.

V gene TRBV4-1 combines with J gene TRBJ2-1; D is possibly TRBD2 (5 bases). Trimming cost V 4 bases and J 9 bases, with 22 bases left between them. This CDR3 has 16 residues. Per the germline V gene, CDR1 is MGHRA and CDR2 is YSYEKL. CDR3 in DNA: TGCGCCAGCAGCCCACGGAGAGGAGGCTCATCGTTTGAGCAGTTCTTC. It codes for CASSPRRGGSSFEQFF.

The rearrangement uses TRBV6-5 and TRBJ2-5, with D unclear. This CDR3 spans 18 amino acids. CDR1 is MNHEY, CDR2 SVGAGI, per germline. With 0 bases removed from V and 0 bases from J, the gap between germline ends came to 17 bases. CDR3 nucleotide sequence: TGTGCCAGCAGTTACTCAAGGGCCAGCTTCTCTTACCAAGAGACCCAGTACTTC. This codes for CASSYSRASFSYQETQYF.

With regard to this clonotype: One end of the junction is discordant with germline, which a read error may explain. The gene calls are TRBV29-1 and TRBJ2-1, with 7 bases fitting TRBD1. CDR1 is SQVTM and CDR2 is ANQGSEA in the germline V gene. The CDR3 loop spans 16 amino acids. CDR3 amino acids: CSVSRWGTENYNGQFF. CDR3 nucleotide sequence: TGCAGCGTTTCGAGGTGGGGGACAGAGAACTACAATGGGCAGTTCTTC.

This clonotype occurred a few times. One end of the junction does not line up with germline, which may come from a read error. The CDR3 DNA reads as TGTGCCACCAGCTTATTAAGGAAGTTAAGGAATGGCTACACCTTC. It specifies CATSLLRKLRNGYTF. This chain joins TRBV11-2 and TRBJ1-2; D unresolved. Germline values: CDR1 SGHAT, CDR2 FQNNGV. CDR3 length: 15 residues.

The V gene is TRBV12-3 or TRBV12-4, the J gene TRBJ1-1; D is possibly TRBD1 (5 bases). The CDR3 sequence is 13 residues long. Trimming pared 1 base from V and 11 bases from J, leaving 14 bases between. CDR3 DNA: TGTGCCAGCAGTTTAGTCAAAGGGGCGCGGGCTTTCTTT. This sequence encodes CASSLVKGARAFF.

This clonotype was picked up a small number of times. The V call is TRBV9, the J call TRBJ1-2; the D gene is possibly TRBD1 (6 bases). Germline V gives CDR1 SGDLS, CDR2 YYNGEE. The CDR3 totals 16 residues. V lost 0 bases to trimming and J lost 1 base, with 13 bases between them. CDR3 residues: CASSVVEGDFNYGYTF. For the CDR3, the DNA is TGTGCCAGCAGCGTAGTAGAGGGGGACTTTAACTATGGCTACACCTTC.

The chain carries TRBV29-1 and TRBJ1-5, with no clear D. V lost 5 bases and J lost 4, with 6 bases in between. Per the germline V gene, CDR1 is SQVTM and CDR2 is ANQGSEA. CDR3 size: 11 residues. CDR3 sequence reads: CSVKVNQPQHF. Here the CDR3 DNA reads TGCAGCGTTAAGGTAAATCAGCCCCAGCATTTT.

This chain links TRBV30 with TRBJ1-2; D unclear. Trimming cost V 0 bases and J 0 bases, with 17 bases left between them. CDR3 length: 17 residues. CDR1 is GTSNPN, CDR2 SVGIG, per germline (reference sequence). CDR3 in amino acids: CAWSVIRRPRANYGYTF. The DNA for the CDR3 is TGTGCCTGGAGTGTAATTCGGCGGCCGAGAGCTAACTATGGCTACACCTTC.

The V and J genes are TRBV5-1 and TRBJ2-3, with D possibly TRBD2 on 6 matching bases. Trimming cost V 4 bases and J 1 base, with 13 bases left between them. CDR3 length: 15 amino acids. The germline V gene has CDR1 SGHRS and CDR2 YFSETQ. The CDR3 nucleotides are TGCGCCAGCAGCCTCGACGGGGGAGGCACAGATACGCAGTATTTT. Translation gives CASSLDGGGTDTQYF.